This T cell receptor beta chain was captured by sequencing in a study of blood T cells in healthy people across ages. Study-wide findings and caveats: Whereas aged donors had fewer naive CD4+ cells, long-lived donors had more of them and higher diversity.

Points on this clonotype: The antigen remains unidentified.

Extracted total RNA amounted to at least 5.5 micrograms for each sample. V gave up 2 bases and J gave up 11 bases, with 15 bases separating them. This CDR3 spans 13 amino acids. Germline V gene lookup returns CDR1 MDHEN and CDR2 SYDVKM. Then a second PCR, running about 6 to 12 cycles, was carried out with a sample-barcoded 5' primer and a J-beta primer mix. The authors tagged each cDNA molecule using a template-switch adaptor with 12 random nucleotides. Each sample provided no less than 2.5 million CDR3-containing paired-end reads. TCRdb re-called the 5' RACE reads through MiXCR, storing one row per CDR3 protein. Here the sample spans 1.5 million to 2 million distinct CDR3 sequences, approximately 50% being singletons.

The sequenced sample was blood. The chain links TRBV28 to TRBJ2-5; possible D gene TRBD1, 5 bases. The TCR sequence derives from a middle-aged woman in good health. CDR3 residues: CASSLSRGVRQYF. The CDR3 DNA sequence: TGTGCCAGCAGTTTAAGTAGGGGCGTAAGGCAGTACTTC.